In this sample, the clone carrying this T cell receptor (beta chain) turned up many times. Its specificity is unknown. CDR1 and CDR2 from the germline V gene are SGHKS and YYEKEE (reference sequence). The V end lost 0 bases, the J end lost 2 bases, and 12 bases lay between the germline ends. The CDR3 loop spans 16 amino acids. These data are taken from a study of breast tumors, draining lymph nodes, adjacent tissues. Study findings and constraints: Luminal-like breast cancer showed significantly higher tumor–nontumor repertoire similarity than basal-like. Most tumor T cells seemingly derive from lymph node, then expand in tumor. The lymph node origin of tumor T cells was framed as consistent with a hypothesis, not demonstrated. Tumors had less TCR diversity than lymph nodes, more than nontumor tissue.

Breast cancer patients provided tissue from their axillary draining lymph nodes. One entry per CDR3 protein results from TCRdb running MiXCR on the multiplex PCR reads. The repertoire holds 150,000 to 200,000 distinct CDR3 sequences, 25% to 40% seen once, with over 3.5% in the top ten. The chain links TRBV5-5 to TRBJ1-5, with D unresolved. The sequenced sample consisted of axillary lymph node tissue. The source is a female donor with breast cancer. Some clones in this sample may be carry-over from other donors' samples. CDR3 loop: CASSLGPWIGNQPQHF. The CDR3 DNA reads TGTGCCAGCAGCTTGGGACCCTGGATTGGCAATCAGCCCCAGCATTTT.